This record concerns one T cell receptor (beta chain) sequence. As yet, its antigen is unknown. This entry belongs to a study of PD-1 blockade in classical Hodgkin lymphoma. Looking at the study overall: The nivolumab dose that patients received was 3 mg/kg, given intravenously every 2 weeks.

Points from the study as a whole: Healthy donors were reported to have higher baseline TCR diversity than newly diagnosed patients. By C4D1 there was a significant rise in CD4+ TCR diversity but not in CD8+ TCR diversity.

This CDR3 spans 20 amino acids. CDR1 SGHVS and CDR2 FNYEAQ come from the germline V gene. The V gene end was trimmed by 5 bases and the J gene end by 1 base; junction bases not matched to a gene: 21. The time point: cycle 4 day 1 (C4D1), after six to seven weeks of nivolumab. All patients experienced relapse after autologous stem cell transplantation, and brentuximab vedotin exposure was variable. By magnetic negative selection, CD4+ T cells were purified from thawed PBMCs. Best responses fell into complete response, partial response or progressive disease. TCRdb's table, derived via immunoSEQ multiplex PCR, lists solely in-frame clones and lacks some. The data contain 20,000 to 25,000 clones, approximately 65% of them singletons.

The origin of this receptor is a human donor with classical Hodgkin lymphoma. Sequencing was performed on CD4+ T cells from blood, taken before the fourth cycle of nivolumab. The V and J genes are TRBV7-6 and TRBJ2-5; 8 positions match TRBD2. The CDR3 region is CASSRPTKDQAGAGQETQYF. DNA for the CDR3: TGTGCCAGCAGCCGCCCAACCAAAGACCAAGCGGGGGCCGGCCAAGAGACCCAGTACTTC.